This TCR beta chain was retrieved from a study of vaccination effects on CD4 cells after COVID-19. Subsequent to 10 days of culture, CD4+ T cells were isolated. The CDR3 is 15 residues long. V dropped 4 bases and J dropped 6; count of bases not matched to a gene: 12. The germline V gene encodes CDR1 SGDLS and CDR2 YYNGEE. Assay: immunoSEQ multiplex PCR; the TCRdb copy retains only in-frame clones and omits some. The sample includes roughly 36,000 clones, roughly 74% of them seen just once. This clone has a single count. What it recognizes is unknown. V is TRBV9 and J is TRBJ1-2, with 7 bases identical to TRBD1. This TCR derives from a human donor who received a COVID-19 vaccine. The sample here was CD4+ T cells from PBMCs cultured without peptide, taken before COVID-19 vaccination. The CDR3 loop is CASSKTGRNGNGYTF. CDR3 coding DNA: TGTGCCAGCAGCAAGACAGGGAGGAACGGGAATGGCTACACCTTC.